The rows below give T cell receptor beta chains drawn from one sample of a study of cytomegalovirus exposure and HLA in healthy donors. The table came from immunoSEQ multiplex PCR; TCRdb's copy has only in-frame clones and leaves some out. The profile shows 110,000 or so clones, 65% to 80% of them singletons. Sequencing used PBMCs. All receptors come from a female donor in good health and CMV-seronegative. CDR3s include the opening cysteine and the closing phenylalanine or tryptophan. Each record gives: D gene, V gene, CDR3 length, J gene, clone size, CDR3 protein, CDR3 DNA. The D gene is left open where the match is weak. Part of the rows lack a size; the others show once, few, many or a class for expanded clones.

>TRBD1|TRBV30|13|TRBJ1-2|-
CAWTSGGKYGYTF
TGTGCCTGGACGTCAGGGGGCAAATATGGCTACACCTTC
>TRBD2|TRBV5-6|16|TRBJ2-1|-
CASSLAGGASYNEQFF
TGTGCCAGCAGCTTGGCCGGGGGGGCCTCCTACAATGAGCAGTTCTTC
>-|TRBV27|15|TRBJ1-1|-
CASSLGGRKSTEAFF
TGTGCCAGCAGTTTAGGTGGCAGAAAGTCGACTGAAGCTTTCTTT
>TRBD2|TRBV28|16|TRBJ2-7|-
CASSLWAAGGENEQYF
TGTGCCAGCAGTTTATGGGCAGCGGGGGGGGAGAACGAGCAGTACTTC
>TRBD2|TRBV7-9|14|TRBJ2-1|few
CASRPSGGYNEQFF
TGTGCCAGCAGGCCCAGCGGGGGCTACAATGAGCAGTTCTTC
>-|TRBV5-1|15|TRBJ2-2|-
CASSLVKGESGELFF
TGCGCCAGCAGCTTGGTTAAAGGGGAATCCGGGGAGCTGTTTTTT
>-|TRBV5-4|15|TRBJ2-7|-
CASSKDSGVYYEQYF
TGTGCCAGCAGCAAGGACAGCGGGGTTTACTACGAGCAGTACTTC
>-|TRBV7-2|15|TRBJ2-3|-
CASSSRGAGTDTQYF
TGTGCCAGCAGCTCTCGGGGGGCTGGCACAGATACGCAGTATTTT
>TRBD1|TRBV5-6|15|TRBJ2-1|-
CASSIGQGTYNEQFF
TGTGCCAGCAGCATAGGACAGGGGACTTACAATGAGCAGTTCTTC
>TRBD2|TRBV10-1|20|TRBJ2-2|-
CASRGEDSGGVKRGTGELFF
TGCGCCAGCAGGGGGGAAGATAGCGGGGGTGTCAAACGAGGGACCGGGGAGCTGTTTTTT
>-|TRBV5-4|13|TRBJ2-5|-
CASSLAYTETQYF
TGTGCCAGCAGCTTGGCCTATACGGAGACCCAGTACTTC
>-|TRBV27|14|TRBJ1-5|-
CASTELGGNQPQHF
TGTGCCAGCACCGAATTAGGGGGCAATCAGCCCCAGCATTTT
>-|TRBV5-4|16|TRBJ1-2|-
CASSLEGTSPNYGYTF
TGTGCCAGCAGCTTAGAGGGGACAAGCCCAAACTATGGCTACACCTTC
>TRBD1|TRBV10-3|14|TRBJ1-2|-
CAISDGQGAYGYTF
TGTGCCATCAGTGACGGACAGGGGGCTTATGGCTACACCTTC
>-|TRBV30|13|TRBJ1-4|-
CAWSGGFGEKLFF
TGTGCCTGGAGCGGGGGTTTTGGTGAAAAACTGTTTTTT